Below, one T cell receptor beta chain is given with its context. This sample was included in a study of CD4 and CD8 cells across lung adenocarcinoma regions. Donors had localized lung adenocarcinoma, a non-small cell lung cancer. In TCRdb, the PCR reads were re-called with MiXCR into one record per CDR3 protein. The sample holds 9,500 to 12,000 distinct CDR3 sequences, 50% to 65% seen once. The CDR3 extends over 16 amino acids. Losses at the gene ends were 1 base for V and 13 bases for J; bases not matched to a gene: 16. Germline CDR1 reads SGHTA; CDR2 reads FQGNSA. This receptor was identified in a male donor with lung adenocarcinoma. The CD4 and CD8 labels of this study may be unreliable. Specimen: CD4+ T cells from the center of a lung tumor. The rearrangement joins TRBV7-2 to TRBJ2-1, with 7 nucleotides matching TRBD2. The CDR3 spells CASSLDATTSRETQFF. CDR3 in DNA: TGTGCCAGCAGCTTAGATGCCACCACCTCGCGGGAGACCCAGTTCTTC.